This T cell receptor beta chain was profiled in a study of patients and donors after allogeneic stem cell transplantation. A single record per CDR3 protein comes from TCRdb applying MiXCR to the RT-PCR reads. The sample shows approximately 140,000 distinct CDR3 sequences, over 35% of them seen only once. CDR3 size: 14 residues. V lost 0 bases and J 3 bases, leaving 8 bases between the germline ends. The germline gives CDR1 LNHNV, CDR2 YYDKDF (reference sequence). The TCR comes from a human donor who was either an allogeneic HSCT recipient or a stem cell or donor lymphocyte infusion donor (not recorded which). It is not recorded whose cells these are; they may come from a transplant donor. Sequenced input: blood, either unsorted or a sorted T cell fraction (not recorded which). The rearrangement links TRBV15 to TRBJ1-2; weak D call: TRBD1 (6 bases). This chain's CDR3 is CATSRDSGDYGYTF. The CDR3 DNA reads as TGTGCCACCAGCAGAGATTCAGGGGACTATGGCTACACCTTC.